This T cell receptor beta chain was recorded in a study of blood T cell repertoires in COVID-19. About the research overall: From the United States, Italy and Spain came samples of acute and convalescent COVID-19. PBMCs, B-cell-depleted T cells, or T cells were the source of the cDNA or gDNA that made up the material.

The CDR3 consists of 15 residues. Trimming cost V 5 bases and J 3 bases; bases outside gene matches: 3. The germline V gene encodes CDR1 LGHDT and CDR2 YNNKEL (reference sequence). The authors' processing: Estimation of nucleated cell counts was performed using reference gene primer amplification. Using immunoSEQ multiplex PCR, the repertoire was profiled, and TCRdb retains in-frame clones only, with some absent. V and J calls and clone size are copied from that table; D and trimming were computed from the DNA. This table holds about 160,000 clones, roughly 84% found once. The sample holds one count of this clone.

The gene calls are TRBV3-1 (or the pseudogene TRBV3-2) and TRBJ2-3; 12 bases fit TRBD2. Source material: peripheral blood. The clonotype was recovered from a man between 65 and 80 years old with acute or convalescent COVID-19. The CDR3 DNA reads TGTGCCAGCAGCTTTGGGACTAGCGGGACAGATACGCAGTATTTT. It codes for CASSFGTSGTDTQYF.